This T cell receptor beta chain came from a study of CD8 T cells in Susac syndrome (dated by TCRdb to between 2018 and 2020). Some background on the complete study: Repertoire sequencing was used to test whether CD8+ T cell activation and differentiation in Susac syndrome was antigen driven. CD8+ T cell repertoire clonality was compared between eleven to twelve healthy donors, approximately 14 Susac syndrome patients and around 15 multiple sclerosis patients.

The germline V gene (reference sequence) specifies MNHEY as CDR1 and SMNVEV as CDR2. Ends trimmed: V by 3 bases, J by 5 bases; bases unmatched to a gene: 12. Its CDR3 holds 17 amino acids, cysteine through phenylalanine. The read is trimmed to its CDR3 DNA, 51 bases read in frame from base 1. Regarding this clonotype: The antigen it binds to is not known. No base-level quality is on record; no much larger clone is a single base apart.

What the study reported, not specific to this receptor: The number of individuals in the TCR sequencing and HLA analysis was recognized as being relatively small.

RNA was extracted with the RNeasy kit and roughly 0.5 to 1 ug was reverse transcribed using random hexamers. The immunoSEQ multiplex PCR assay, which covers 54 Vbeta and 13 Jbeta segments, was used to amplify TCR beta CDR3 regions. To correct PCR amplification bias, a synthetic template baseline was used for both primer optimization and computational correction. From the authors' description of their analysis: Reads were annotated to V, D and J genes per IMGT and analyzed with immunoSEQ Analyzer, keeping only productive sequences. Clonality was calculated as one minus the Shannon entropy normalized by log2 of the number of productive unique sequences. For each patient and control, public and private clones were evaluated within the 100 most prevalent clones. Susac-specific clones were defined as absent from healthy and MS cohorts, over a thousand published viral clones and other ImmuneACCESS disease sequences. Using fastp at Q25 and MiXCR, TCRdb reprocessed the public reads and kept productive beta chains. Each CDR3 protein appears once, grouped with its most common genes and DNA. These V and J calls originate from TCRdb's pipeline instead of the authors' own analysis. Here the sample has some 160,000 distinct CDR3 sequences; roughly 95% occur a single time. 0.15% to 0.2% of the sample is taken by the ten largest.

Peripheral blood CD8+ and CD4+ T cells from healthy donors, Susac syndrome patients and multiple sclerosis patients were profiled by high-throughput TCR beta sequencing. Multiple sclerosis controls were treatment-naive patients with stable or active relapsing-remitting disease fulfilling revised McDonald criteria. Bulk CD8+ and CD4+ T cells were purified magnetically by negative isolation, whereas CD8+ TEMRA cells were enriched by FACS. Blood was collected in EDTA tubes and processed within 24 hours, with PBMCs isolated through density gradient centrifugation. PBMCs intended for TCR sequencing were cryopreserved in liquid nitrogen and were subsequently thawed in a 37 degrees C water bath. The sorted or isolated CD4+, CD8+ and CD8+ TEMRA cells had a purity of 90% or higher.

The clonotype was recovered from a human donor with multiple sclerosis. Recombination joined TRBV27 with TRBJ2-2; 7 bases in the middle match TRBD1. Specimen: CD8+ T cells from PBMCs. The sequenced DNA is TGTGCCAGCAGTTTGCGTAGGGGGCGTGTAACAACCGGGGAGCTGTTTTTT. The encoded protein is CASSLRRGRVTTGELFF.